Presented here are 24 T cell receptor beta chains from one specimen sequenced in a study of regulatory T cells in long-lasting Graves disease. Time point specified: newly diagnosed GD, antithyroid drugs for less than 3 months. Extracted RNA from PBMCs served as the source of the TCR library. Building the TCR beta libraries relied on iRepertoire HTBI primers, and CDR3 regions underwent Arm-PCR. TCRdb reprocessed the multiplex PCR reads via MiXCR and lists one record per CDR3 protein. The sample has about 610,000 distinct CDR3 sequences, about 16% seen once. The same sample was also studied in work on T cells in Graves' hyperthyroidism and ophthalmopathy.

The starting material was peripheral blood mononuclear cells (PBMCs), obtained at new diagnosis, from a patient treated with antithyroid drugs. Every receptor here comes from a man aged 18 to 30 with Graves disease.

This clonotype was counted many times. The chain couples TRBV7-8 to TRBJ2-1; tentatively, D is TRBD1 or TRBD2 (5 bases each). This CDR3 is 13 amino acids long. V shed 1 base and J shed 9 bases, with 10 bases lying between them. The germline CDR1 and CDR2 sequences are SGHVS and FQNEAQ. The CDR3 DNA is TGTGCCAGCAGCTTAGTCGGGACCAGTGAGCAGTTCTTC. It specifies CASSLVGTSEQFF.

This clonotype showed up many times. CDR3 amino acids: CSVEGTGDQFYEQYF. CDR3 DNA: TGCAGCGTTGAGGGGACAGGGGACCAATTCTACGAGCAGTACTTC. This chain connects TRBV29-1 to TRBJ2-7, with 10 bases aligning to TRBD1. J gave up 3 bases and V 3 bases, and 8 bases lay outside the gene matches. The germline V gene encodes CDR1 SQVTM and CDR2 ANQGSEA. The CDR3 is 15 amino acids.

This chain uses TRBV11-2 with TRBJ1-2, with 9 bases lining up with TRBD1. This CDR3 has 17 amino acids. After removal of 1 base from V and 4 bases from J, the junction contained 10 bases not matched to a gene. Per germline, CDR1 SGHAT and CDR2 FQNNGV. The CDR3 nucleotides read TGTGCCAGCAGCTTAGGTCCGGGACAGGGATTAACCTATGGCTACACCTTC. Its protein product is CASSLGPGQGLTYGYTF.

This clonotype was observed at least ten times. This chain links TRBV12-3 or TRBV12-4 with TRBJ1-1, with 7 bases that match TRBD1. V was pared by 2 bases and J by 0 bases, with 27 bases of the junction left unmatched. There are 23 residues in the CDR3. This CDR3 is CASSLYPLFPYRGQGDMNTEAFF. Written as DNA, the CDR3 is TGTGCCAGCAGTTTATATCCCCTTTTCCCTTATAGGGGGCAGGGGGATATGAACACTGAAGCTTTCTTT.

This clonotype was counted only a few times. The chain recombines TRBV27 with TRBJ1-6; D possibly corresponds to TRBD1 (6 bases). From germline, CDR1 is MNHEY and CDR2 SMNVEV (reference sequence). The CDR3 extends over 17 amino acids. V dropped 5 bases and J dropped 0 bases, with 14 bases sitting between them. The CDR3 protein is CASSSRQASSYNSPLHF. CDR3 in DNA: TGTGCCAGCAGTAGCAGACAGGCATCCTCCTATAATTCACCCCTCCACTTT.

The DNA of the CDR3 is TGTGCCAGTAGTATAACAGTACAGGGGGCGACTGAAGCTTTCTTT. It is translated as CASSITVQGATEAFF. V usage is TRBV19 and J usage is TRBJ1-1; 9 nucleotides match TRBD1. There are 15 residues in the CDR3. With 2 bases clipped from V and 5 bases from J, the junction kept 6 bases outside the gene matches. Germline CDR1 LNHDA, CDR2 SQIVND (reference sequence).

This clonotype was recorded many times. V and J are TRBV12-3 or TRBV12-4 and TRBJ2-7, with 7 bases that match TRBD1. The CDR3 loop spans 15 amino acids. Losses at the gene ends were 6 bases for V and 0 bases for J; bases not matched to a gene: 8. In DNA, the CDR3 is TGTGCCAGCAGCCGAGGACAGGAAAGCTCCTACGAGCAGTACTTC. Protein sequence: CASSRGQESSYEQYF.

The CDR3 loop is CASSPMTGPYEQYF. In DNA form, the CDR3 reads TGTGCCAGCAGCCCGATGACAGGTCCCTACGAGCAGTACTTC. The chain is built from TRBV7-2 and TRBJ2-7; tentative D call: TRBD1 (6 bases). Trimming took off 5 bases at V and 2 bases at J, with 13 bases between the two ends. This CDR3 is built from 14 residues. Germline CDR1 reads SGHTA; CDR2 reads FQGNSA. The entire variable domain, with the rest obtained from reference TRBV7-2 and TRBJ2-7, is as follows: GAGVSQSPSNKVTEKGKDVELRCDPISGHTALYWYRQSLGQGLEFLIYFQGNSAPDKSGLPSDRFSAERTGGSVSTLTIQRTQQEDSAVYLCASSPMTGPYEQYFGPGTRLTVT.

This clonotype was recorded a few times. The chain joins TRBV9 to TRBJ2-7; D is possibly TRBD1 (6 bases). The V gene lost 4 bases and the J gene lost 2 bases, with 13 bases spanning the gap. Germline assignment: CDR1 SGDLS and CDR2 YYNGEE. This CDR3 is built from 14 residues. The CDR3 DNA follows: TGTGCCAGCAGCAAGTGGACAGCTCCCTACGAGCAGTACTTC. It encodes CASSKWTAPYEQYF.

As regards this clonotype: In this CDR3 the conserved last residue, phenylalanine or tryptophan, is missing, so a read error is likely. J is TRBJ2-7 and V is TRBV7-3; 10 bases line up with TRBD2. The CDR3 consists of 15 residues. Per germline, CDR1 SGHTA and CDR2 FQGTGA. The trim removed 5 bases at V and 0 bases at J, leaving 4 bases unmatched. This chain's CDR3 is CASSAGTSDSYEQYL. In DNA form, the CDR3 reads TGTGCCAGCAGCGCCGGGACTAGCGACTCCTACGAGCAGTACCTC.

This rearrangement joins TRBV6-2 or TRBV6-3 to TRBJ2-5; tentatively, D is TRBD2 (6 bases). Trimming pared 7 bases from V and 3 bases from J, leaving 6 bases between. CDR3 length: 11 residues. Germline V gene lookup returns CDR1 MNHEY and CDR2 SVGEGT. The CDR3 DNA sequence: TGTGCCAGCACTAGCGAAGAGACCCAGTACTTC. Translated: CASTSEETQYF.

This clonotype has more than one count but fewer than ten. The V and J genes are TRBV4-1 and TRBJ2-7; TRBD2 aligns across 8 bases. This CDR3 is built from 17 residues. Trimming at V came to 0 bases and at J to 5 bases, leaving 12 bases not matched to a gene. Germline-derived CDR1 and CDR2 are MGHRA and YSYEKL. DNA of the CDR3: TGCGCCAGCAGCCAAGAAGATAGCAGCGGGAGTGGGGACGAGCAGTACTTC. Protein sequence: CASSQEDSSGSGDEQYF.

A few counts support this clonotype. J is TRBJ2-2 and V is TRBV6-2 or TRBV6-3; 10 positions agree with TRBD2. Looked up from germline, CDR1 is MNHEY and CDR2 is SVGEGT. The CDR3 has 16 amino acids. The trim removed 2 bases at V and 3 bases at J, leaving 3 bases unmatched. As DNA, the CDR3 is TGTGCCAGCAGTTACCCACTAGCGGGGCACACCGGGGAGCTGTTTTTT. Protein sequence: CASSYPLAGHTGELFF.

This clonotype was found a few times. This chain links TRBV6-1 with TRBJ1-2; tentative D call: TRBD1 (6 bases). Trimming removed 6 bases at V and 4 bases at J, with 18 bases between. Per the germline V gene, CDR1 is MNHNS and CDR2 is SASEGT. CDR3 length equals 15 residues. The CDR3 protein is CASSLSGGAFYGYTF. CDR3 bases: TGTGCCAGCAGCCTCTCCGGGGGCGCATTCTATGGCTACACCTTC.

The V call is TRBV7-9, the J call TRBJ1-5, with 12 bases aligning to TRBD1. The CDR3 totals 16 residues. Per the germline V gene, CDR1 is SEHNR and CDR2 is FQNEAQ (reference sequence). The junction had 9 bases not matched to a gene; V was cut back by 7 bases and J by 5 bases. The CDR3 region has the DNA TGTGCCAGCAACCCCGGGGACAGGGGGCAGGATCAGCCCCAGCATTTT. It translates to CASNPGDRGQDQPQHF.

The chain uses TRBV6-1 and TRBJ1-1; D call uncertain. V was clipped by 2 bases and J by 3 bases, with 7 bases between them. Germline CDR1 reads MNHNS; CDR2 reads SASEGT. The CDR3 loop spans 13 amino acids. CDR3 in amino acids: CASSEMRDTEAFF. CDR3 bases: TGTGCCAGCAGTGAAATGCGGGACACTGAAGCTTTCTTT.

This clonotype was seen at least ten times. V is TRBV10-3 and J is TRBJ2-7, with 8 bases fitting TRBD2. Trimming cost V 2 bases and J 2 bases; bases outside gene matches: 2. There are 14 residues in the CDR3. Germline V gives CDR1 ENHRY, CDR2 SYGVKD. Here the CDR3 reads CAISEIAGTYEQYF. The CDR3 region has the DNA TGTGCCATCAGTGAGATAGCGGGGACCTACGAGCAGTACTTC.

This clonotype occurred many times. The chain employs TRBV5-6 and TRBJ2-1; D is possibly TRBD2 (6 bases). CDR3 length: 15 residues. V was pared by 2 bases and J by 0 bases, with 9 bases between. Germline assignment: CDR1 SGHDT and CDR2 YYEEEE. CDR3 sequence: CASSLGGASYNEQFF. The CDR3 DNA sequence: TGTGCCAGCAGCTTAGGCGGGGCCTCCTACAATGAGCAGTTCTTC.

This clonotype has ten or more counts. This sequence joins TRBV10-3 and TRBJ2-1, with 9 nucleotides matching TRBD1. Trimming at V came to 2 bases and at J to 13 bases, leaving 9 bases not matched to a gene. The germline gives CDR1 ENHRY, CDR2 SYGVKD. The CDR3 loop spans 14 amino acids. The CDR3 DNA follows: TGTGCCATCAGTGAGAGGGACAGGGATCTGGACCAGTTCTTC. This gives the protein CAISERDRDLDQFF.

This clonotype was detected many times. CDR3 residues: CAWSRDFLNTEAFF. CDR3 DNA sequence: TGTGCCTGGAGCCGGGACTTTTTGAACACTGAAGCTTTCTTT. The V call is TRBV30, the J call TRBJ1-1, with D tentatively TRBD1 (5 bases). CDR3 size: 14 residues. In germline, CDR1 is GTSNPN, CDR2 SVGIG (reference sequence). With 3 bases removed from V and 0 bases from J, the gap between germline ends came to 11 bases.

On this clonotype: One base away lies a much larger clone, so this may be a sequencing read error. In DNA form, the CDR3 reads TGCGCCAGCAGCTTGACCCCGACAGGGGATGCTTGGGACGAGCAGTACTTC. Protein product: CASSLTPTGDAWDEQYF. The chain is built from TRBV5-1 and TRBJ2-7; 8 bases fit TRBD1. Germline V gene sequence: CDR1 SGHRS, CDR2 YFSETQ. The CDR3 covers 17 residues. V shed 1 base, J shed 5 bases, and the junction held 14 bases outside the gene matches.

In its sample, this clonotype was seen many times. V gene TRBV28 combines with J gene TRBJ2-7, with D possibly matching TRBD2 (5 bases). This CDR3 is 13 amino acids long. The V end lost 2 bases, the J end lost 5 bases, and 10 bases lay between the germline ends. Germline CDR1 and CDR2: MDHEN and SYDVKM. The CDR3 DNA sequence: TGTGCCAGCAGTTTACTAGCCGAAAACGAGCAGTACTTC. Translation gives CASSLLAENEQYF.

V and J are TRBV12-3 or TRBV12-4 and TRBJ2-5; tentative D call: TRBD1 (6 bases). This CDR3 has 15 residues. Trimming stripped 1 base from V and 5 bases from J, with 14 bases between. CDR3 sequence (DNA): TGTGCCAGCAGTTTAGGGAACAGGGCTTATGAGACCCAGTACTTC. Translating it yields CASSLGNRAYETQYF.

This clonotype has a handful of counts. In nucleotides, the CDR3 is TGTGCCAGCAGCTATCAGGGGTACAATGAGCAGTTCTTC. Its protein is CASSYQGYNEQFF. This chain links TRBV3-1 with TRBJ2-1; maybe TRBD1 (6 bases). The germline CDR1 and CDR2 sequences are LGHDT and YNNKEL (reference sequence). Trimming removed 5 bases from V and 4 bases from J, with 9 bases in between. This CDR3 has 13 amino acids.